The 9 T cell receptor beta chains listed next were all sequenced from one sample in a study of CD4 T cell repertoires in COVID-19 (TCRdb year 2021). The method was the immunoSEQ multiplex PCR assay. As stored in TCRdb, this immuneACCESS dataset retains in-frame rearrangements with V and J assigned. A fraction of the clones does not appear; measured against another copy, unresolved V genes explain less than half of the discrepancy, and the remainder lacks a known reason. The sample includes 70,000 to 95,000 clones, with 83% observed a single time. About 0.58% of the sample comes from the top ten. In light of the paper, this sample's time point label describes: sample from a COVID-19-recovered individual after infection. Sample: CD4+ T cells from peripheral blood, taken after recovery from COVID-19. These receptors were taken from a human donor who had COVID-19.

The CDR3 spells CASIGTGRSNEKLFF. CDR3 bases: TGTGCCAGCATCGGGACAGGGCGGTCTAATGAAAAACTGTTTTTT. The chain is built from TRBV6-5 and TRBJ1-4, with 9 bases identical to TRBD1. With 7 bases clipped from V and 3 bases from J, the junction kept 6 bases outside the gene matches. The CDR3 runs 15 residues. Germline V gives CDR1 MNHEY, CDR2 SVGAGI.

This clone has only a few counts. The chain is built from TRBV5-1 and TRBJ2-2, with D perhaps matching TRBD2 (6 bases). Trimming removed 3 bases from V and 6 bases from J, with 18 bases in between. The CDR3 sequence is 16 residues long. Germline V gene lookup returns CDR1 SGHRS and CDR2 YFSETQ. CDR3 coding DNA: TGCGCCAGCAGCTCCCACGGACTAAACACTGCCGGGGAGCTGTTTTTT. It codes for CASSSHGLNTAGELFF.

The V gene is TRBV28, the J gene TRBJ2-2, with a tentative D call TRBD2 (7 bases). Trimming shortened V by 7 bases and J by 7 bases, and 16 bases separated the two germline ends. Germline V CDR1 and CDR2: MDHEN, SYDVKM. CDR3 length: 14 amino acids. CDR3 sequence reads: CASKRAGAGGELFF. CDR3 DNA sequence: TGTGCCAGCAAGAGGGCGGGGGCCGGCGGGGAGCTGTTTTTT.

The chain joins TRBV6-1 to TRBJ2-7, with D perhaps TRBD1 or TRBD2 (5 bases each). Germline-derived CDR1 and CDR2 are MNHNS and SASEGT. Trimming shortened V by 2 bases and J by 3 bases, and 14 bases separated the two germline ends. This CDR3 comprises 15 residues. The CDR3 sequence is CASSEPGRMDYEQYF. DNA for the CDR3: TGTGCCAGCAGTGAACCGGGACGAATGGACTACGAGCAGTACTTC.

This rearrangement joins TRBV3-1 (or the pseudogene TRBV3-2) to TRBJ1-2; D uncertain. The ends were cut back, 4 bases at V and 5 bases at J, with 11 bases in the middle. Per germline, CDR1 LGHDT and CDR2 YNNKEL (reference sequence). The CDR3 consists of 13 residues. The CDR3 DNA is TGTGCCAGCAGCCTCGGACGGATTTATGGCTACACCTTC. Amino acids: CASSLGRIYGYTF.

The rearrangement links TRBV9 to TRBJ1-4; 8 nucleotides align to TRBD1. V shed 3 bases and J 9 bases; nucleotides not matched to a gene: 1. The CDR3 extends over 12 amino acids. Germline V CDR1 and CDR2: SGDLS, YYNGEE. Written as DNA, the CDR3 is TGTGCCAGCAGCGGGACAGGGAAAAAACTGTTTTTT. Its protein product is CASSGTGKKLFF. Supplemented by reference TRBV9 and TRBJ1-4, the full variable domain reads DSGVTQTPKHLITATGQRVTLRCSPRSGDLSVYWYQQSLDQGLQFLIQYYNGEERAKGNILERFSAQQFPDLHSELNLSSLELGDSALYFCASSGTGKKLFFGSGTQLSVL.

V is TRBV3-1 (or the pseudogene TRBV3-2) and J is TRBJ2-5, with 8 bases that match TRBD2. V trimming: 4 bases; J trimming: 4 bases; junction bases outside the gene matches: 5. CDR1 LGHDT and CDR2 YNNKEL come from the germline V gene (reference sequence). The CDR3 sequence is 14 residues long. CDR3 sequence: CASSLRGGVETQYF. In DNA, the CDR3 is TGTGCCAGCAGCCTCCGGGGGGGCGTAGAGACCCAGTACTTC.

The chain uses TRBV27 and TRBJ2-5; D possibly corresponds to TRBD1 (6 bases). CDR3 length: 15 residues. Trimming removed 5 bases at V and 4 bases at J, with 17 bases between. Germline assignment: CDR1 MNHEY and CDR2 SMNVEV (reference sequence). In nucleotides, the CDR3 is TGTGCCAGCAGTACCCTAGGGGGACCCCGAGAGACCCAGTACTTC. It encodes CASSTLGGPRETQYF.

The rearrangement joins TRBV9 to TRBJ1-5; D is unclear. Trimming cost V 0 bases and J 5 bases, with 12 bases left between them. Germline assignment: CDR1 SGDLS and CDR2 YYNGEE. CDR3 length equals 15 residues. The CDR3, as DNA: TGTGCCAGCAGCGTAGGAGCCACAGCTGATCAGCCCCAGCATTTT. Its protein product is CASSVGATADQPQHF.